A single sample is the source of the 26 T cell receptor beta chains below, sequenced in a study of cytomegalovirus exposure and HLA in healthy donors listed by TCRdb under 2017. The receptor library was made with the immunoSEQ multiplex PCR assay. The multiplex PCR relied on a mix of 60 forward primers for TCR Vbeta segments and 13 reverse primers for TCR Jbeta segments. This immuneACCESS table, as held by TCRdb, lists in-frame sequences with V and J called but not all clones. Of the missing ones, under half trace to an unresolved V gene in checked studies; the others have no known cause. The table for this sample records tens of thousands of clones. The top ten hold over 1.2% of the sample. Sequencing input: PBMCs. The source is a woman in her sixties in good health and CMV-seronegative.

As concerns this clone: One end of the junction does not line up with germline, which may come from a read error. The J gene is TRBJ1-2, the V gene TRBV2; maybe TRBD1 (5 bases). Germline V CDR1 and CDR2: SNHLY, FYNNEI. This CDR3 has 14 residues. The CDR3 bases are TGTGCCAGCAGTGAGGAAGGGGAAGGCTATGACTACACCTTC. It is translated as CASSEEGEGYDYTF.

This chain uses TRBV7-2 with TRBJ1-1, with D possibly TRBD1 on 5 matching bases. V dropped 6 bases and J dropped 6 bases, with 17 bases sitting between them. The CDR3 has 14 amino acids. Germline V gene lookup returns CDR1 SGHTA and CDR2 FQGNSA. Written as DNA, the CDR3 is TGTGCCAGCAGGGGTGGACACTACCCACCTGAAGCTTTCTTT. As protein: CASRGGHYPPEAFF.

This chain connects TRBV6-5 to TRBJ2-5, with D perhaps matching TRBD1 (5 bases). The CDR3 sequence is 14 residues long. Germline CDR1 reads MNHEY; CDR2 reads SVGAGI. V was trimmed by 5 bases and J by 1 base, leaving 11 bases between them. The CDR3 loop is CASSSDRAQETQYF. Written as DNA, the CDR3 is TGTGCCAGCAGTAGCGACAGAGCCCAAGAGACCCAGTACTTC.

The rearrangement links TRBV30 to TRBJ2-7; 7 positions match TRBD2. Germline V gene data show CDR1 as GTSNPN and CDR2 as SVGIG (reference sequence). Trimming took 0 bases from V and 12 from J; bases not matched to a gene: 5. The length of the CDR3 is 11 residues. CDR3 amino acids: CAWSVGEGPYF. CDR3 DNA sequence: TGTGCCTGGAGTGTGGGGGAGGGCCCGTACTTC.

Here the CDR3 reads CASRQGLDYGYTF. The CDR3 DNA reads TGTGCCAGTCGACAGGGTCTGGACTATGGCTACACCTTC. This sequence joins TRBV25-1 and TRBJ1-2, with 7 bases lining up with TRBD1. The CDR3 is made up of 13 amino acids. Per the germline V gene, CDR1 is MGHDK and CDR2 is SYGVNS. Germline trimming cut 9 bases from V and 3 bases from J; bases unmatched to any gene: 7.

CDR3 amino acids: CASIRQRSSYEQYF. CDR3 coding DNA: TGTGCCAGCATTCGACAGCGAAGCTCCTACGAGCAGTACTTC. The chain has TRBV6-6 and TRBJ2-7; D may be TRBD1 (5 bases). V lost 7 bases and J 0 bases, leaving 13 bases between the germline ends. Germline values: CDR1 MNHNY, CDR2 SVGAGI (reference sequence). The CDR3 consists of 14 residues.

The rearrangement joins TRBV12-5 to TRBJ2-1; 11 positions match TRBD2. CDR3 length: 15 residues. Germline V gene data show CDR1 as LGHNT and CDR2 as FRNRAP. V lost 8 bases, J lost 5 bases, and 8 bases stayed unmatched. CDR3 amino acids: CASSLRLAGNNEQFF. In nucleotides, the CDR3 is TGTGCTAGTTCCCTTCGACTAGCGGGAAACAATGAGCAGTTCTTC.

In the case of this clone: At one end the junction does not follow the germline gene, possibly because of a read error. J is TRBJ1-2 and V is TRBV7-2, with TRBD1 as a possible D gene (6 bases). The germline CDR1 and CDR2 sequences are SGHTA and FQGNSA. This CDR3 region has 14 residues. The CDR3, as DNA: TGTGCCAGCAACTTAGACACCACAGGGAAGGGCTACACCTTC. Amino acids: CASNLDTTGKGYTF.

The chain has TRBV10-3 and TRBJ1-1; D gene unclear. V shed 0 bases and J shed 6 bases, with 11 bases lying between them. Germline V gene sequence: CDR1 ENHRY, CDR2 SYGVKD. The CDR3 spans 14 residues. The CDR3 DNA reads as TGTGCCATCAGTGAGTCAGACTCCGGGGCTGAAGCTTTCTTT. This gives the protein CAISESDSGAEAFF.

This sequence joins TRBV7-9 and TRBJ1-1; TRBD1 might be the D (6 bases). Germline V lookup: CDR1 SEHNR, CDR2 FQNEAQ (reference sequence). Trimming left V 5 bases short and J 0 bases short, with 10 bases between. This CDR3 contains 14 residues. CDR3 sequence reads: CASSEGDLNTEAFF. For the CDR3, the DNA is TGTGCCAGCAGCGAGGGGGACCTGAACACTGAAGCTTTCTTT.

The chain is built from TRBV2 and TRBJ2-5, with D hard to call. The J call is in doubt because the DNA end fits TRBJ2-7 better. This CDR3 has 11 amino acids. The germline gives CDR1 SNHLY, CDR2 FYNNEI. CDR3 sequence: CASSDVYEQYF. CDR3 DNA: TGTGCCAGCAGTGATGTCTACGAGCAGTACTTC.

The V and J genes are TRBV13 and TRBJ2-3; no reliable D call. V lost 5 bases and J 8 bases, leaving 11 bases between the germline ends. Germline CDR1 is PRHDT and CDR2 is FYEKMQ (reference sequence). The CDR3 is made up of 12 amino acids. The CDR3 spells CASSPTRSTQYF. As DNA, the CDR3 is TGTGCCAGCAGCCCAACGCGGAGTACGCAGTATTTT.

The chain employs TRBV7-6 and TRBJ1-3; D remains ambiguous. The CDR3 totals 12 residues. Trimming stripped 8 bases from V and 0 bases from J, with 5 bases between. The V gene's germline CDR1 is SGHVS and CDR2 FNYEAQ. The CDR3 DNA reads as TGTGCCAGCGCGAGCTCTGGAAACACCATATATTTT. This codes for CASASSGNTIYF.

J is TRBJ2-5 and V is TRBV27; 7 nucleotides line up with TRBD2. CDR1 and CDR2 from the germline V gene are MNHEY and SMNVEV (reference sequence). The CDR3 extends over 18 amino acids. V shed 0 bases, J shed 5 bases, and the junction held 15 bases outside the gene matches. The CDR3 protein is CASSLSTGMAGARETQYF. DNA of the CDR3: TGTGCCAGCAGTTTATCGACGGGTATGGCGGGAGCGCGGGAGACCCAGTACTTC.

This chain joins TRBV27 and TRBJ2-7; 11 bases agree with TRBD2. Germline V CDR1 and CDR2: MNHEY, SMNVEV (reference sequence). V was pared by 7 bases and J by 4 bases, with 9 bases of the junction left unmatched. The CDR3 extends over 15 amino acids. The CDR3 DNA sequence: TGTGCCAGCAAATCCGGGACTAGCGGTTTTTACGAGCAGTACTTC. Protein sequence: CASKSGTSGFYEQYF.

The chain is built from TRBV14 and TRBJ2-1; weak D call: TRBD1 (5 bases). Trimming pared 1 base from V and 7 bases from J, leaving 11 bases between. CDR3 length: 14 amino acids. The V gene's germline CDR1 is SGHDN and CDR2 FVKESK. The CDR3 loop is CASSQGWGRNEQFF. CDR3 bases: TGTGCCAGCAGCCAAGGATGGGGCAGGAATGAGCAGTTCTTC. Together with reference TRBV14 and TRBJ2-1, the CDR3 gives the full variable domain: EAGVTQFPSHSVIEKGQTVTLRCDPISGHDNLYWYRRVMGKEIKFLLHFVKESKQDESGMPNNRFLAERTGGTYSTLKVQPAELEDSGVYFCASSQGWGRNEQFFGPGTRLTVL.

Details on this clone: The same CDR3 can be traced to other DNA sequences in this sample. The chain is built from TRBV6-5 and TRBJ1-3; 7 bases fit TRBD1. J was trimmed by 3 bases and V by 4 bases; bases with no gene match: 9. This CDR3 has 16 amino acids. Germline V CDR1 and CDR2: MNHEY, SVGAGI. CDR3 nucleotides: TGTGCCAGCAGTTCGATAGGGGGCGGCTTTGGAAACACCATATATTTT. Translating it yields CASSSIGGGFGNTIYF.

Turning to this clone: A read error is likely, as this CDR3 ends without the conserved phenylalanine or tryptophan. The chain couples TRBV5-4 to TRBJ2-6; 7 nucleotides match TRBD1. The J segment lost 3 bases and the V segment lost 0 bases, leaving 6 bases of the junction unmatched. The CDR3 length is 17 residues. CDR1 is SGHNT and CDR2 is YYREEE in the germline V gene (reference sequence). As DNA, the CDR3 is TGTGCCAGCAGCTTGGGGGCAGGGGGTGGTGGGGCCAACGTCCTGACTCTC. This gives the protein CASSLGAGGGGANVLTL.

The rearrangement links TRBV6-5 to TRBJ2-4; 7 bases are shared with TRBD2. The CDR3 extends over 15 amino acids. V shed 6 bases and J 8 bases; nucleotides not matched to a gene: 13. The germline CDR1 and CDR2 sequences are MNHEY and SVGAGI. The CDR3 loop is CASRMGRGDVYIQYF. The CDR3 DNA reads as TGTGCCAGCAGAATGGGACGGGGGGATGTGTACATTCAGTACTTC.

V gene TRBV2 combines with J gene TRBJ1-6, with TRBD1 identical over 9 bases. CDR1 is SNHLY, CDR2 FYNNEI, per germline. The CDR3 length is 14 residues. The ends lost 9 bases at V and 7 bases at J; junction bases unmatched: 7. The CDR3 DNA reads TGTGCCAGAAAGACCGGGACAGGGAATTCACCCCTCCACTTT. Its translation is CARKTGTGNSPLHF.

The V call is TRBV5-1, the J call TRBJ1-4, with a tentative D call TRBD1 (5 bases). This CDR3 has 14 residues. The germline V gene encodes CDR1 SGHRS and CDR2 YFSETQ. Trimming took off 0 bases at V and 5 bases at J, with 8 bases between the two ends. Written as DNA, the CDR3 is TGCGCCAGCAGCTTGGCGGGGGTCAATGAAAAACTGTTTTTT. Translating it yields CASSLAGVNEKLFF.

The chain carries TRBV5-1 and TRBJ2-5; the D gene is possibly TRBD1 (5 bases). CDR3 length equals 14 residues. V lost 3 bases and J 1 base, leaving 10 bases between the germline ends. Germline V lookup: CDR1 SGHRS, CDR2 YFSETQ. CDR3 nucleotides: TGCGCCAGCAGCTATGGACAACCCCAAGAGACCCAGTACTTC. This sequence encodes CASSYGQPQETQYF.

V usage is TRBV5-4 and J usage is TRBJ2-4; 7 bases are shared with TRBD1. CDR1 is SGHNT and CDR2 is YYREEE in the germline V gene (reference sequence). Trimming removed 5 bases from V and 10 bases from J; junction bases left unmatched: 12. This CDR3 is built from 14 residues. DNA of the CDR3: TGTGCCAGCAGTTCAGGGGGTACTAGTTATATTCAGTACTTC. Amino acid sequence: CASSSGGTSYIQYF.

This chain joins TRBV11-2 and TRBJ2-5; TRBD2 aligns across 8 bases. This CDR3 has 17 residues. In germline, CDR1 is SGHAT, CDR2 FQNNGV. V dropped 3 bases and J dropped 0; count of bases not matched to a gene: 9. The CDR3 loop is CASSLGSLAGNQETQYF. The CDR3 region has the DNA TGTGCCAGCAGCTTGGGCTCGCTAGCGGGCAACCAAGAGACCCAGTACTTC.

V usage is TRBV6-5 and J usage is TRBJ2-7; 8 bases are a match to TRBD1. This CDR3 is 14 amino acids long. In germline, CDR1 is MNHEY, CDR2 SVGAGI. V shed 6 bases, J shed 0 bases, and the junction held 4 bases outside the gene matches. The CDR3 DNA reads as TGTGCCAGCAGCAAGGACAGGGACTCCTACGAGCAGTACTTC. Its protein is CASSKDRDSYEQYF.

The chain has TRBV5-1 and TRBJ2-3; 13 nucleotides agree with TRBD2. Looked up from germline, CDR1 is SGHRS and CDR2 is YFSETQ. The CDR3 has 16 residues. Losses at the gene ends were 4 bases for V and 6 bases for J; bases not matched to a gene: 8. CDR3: CASSPPGLAGSDTQYF. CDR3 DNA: TGCGCCAGCAGCCCACCGGGACTAGCGGGATCGGATACGCAGTATTTT.